The TCR beta chain under discussion was sequenced for a study of blood T cell repertoires in COVID-19. Study background: The United States, Italy and Spain provided the acute and convalescent COVID-19 samples. The cDNA or gDNA used as material had been derived from T cells, B-cell-depleted T cells, or PBMCs.

Authors' processing steps: Amplification with reference gene primers provided the estimates of nucleated cell counts. Clones were read by immunoSEQ multiplex PCR, and TCRdb kept only the in-frame ones, dropping some. The DNA gave D and trimming, while V, J and clone size come from that table. This sample has more than 120,000 clones, with 70% to 90% found just once. The CDR3 totals 17 residues. Germline assignment: CDR1 MNHEY and CDR2 SVGEGT. Trimming took 0 bases from V and 4 from J; bases not matched to a gene: 8. This TCR derives from a human donor in a cohort sampled during active COVID-19. The chain couples TRBV6-2 or TRBV6-3 to TRBJ2-2; the match to TRBD2 covers 7 bases. Sequenced material: peripheral blood. CDR3 in amino acids: CASSYSIERGFTGELFF. The CDR3 DNA follows: TGTGCCAGCAGTTACTCGATCGAGCGGGGATTCACCGGGGAGCTGTTTTTT.